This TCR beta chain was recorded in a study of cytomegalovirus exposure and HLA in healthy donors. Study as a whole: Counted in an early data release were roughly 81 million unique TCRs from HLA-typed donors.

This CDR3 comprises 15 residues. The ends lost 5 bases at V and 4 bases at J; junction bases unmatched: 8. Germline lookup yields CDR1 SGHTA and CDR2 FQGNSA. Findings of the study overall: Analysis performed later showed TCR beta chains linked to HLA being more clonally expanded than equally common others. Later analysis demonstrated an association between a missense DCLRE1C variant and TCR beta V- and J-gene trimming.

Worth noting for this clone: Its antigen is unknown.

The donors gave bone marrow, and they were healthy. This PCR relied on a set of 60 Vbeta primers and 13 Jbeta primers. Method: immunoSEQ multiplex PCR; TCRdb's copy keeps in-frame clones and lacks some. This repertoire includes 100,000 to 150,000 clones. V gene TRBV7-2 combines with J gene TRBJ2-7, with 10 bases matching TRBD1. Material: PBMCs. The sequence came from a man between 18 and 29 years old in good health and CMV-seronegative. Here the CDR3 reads CASSRQGAGRYEQYF. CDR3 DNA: TGTGCCAGCAGCCGACAGGGGGCCGGGCGGTACGAGCAGTACTTC.